The rows below give T cell receptor beta chains drawn from one sample of a study of post-analysis software for immune sequencing data. TCRdb ran MiXCR on the PCR reads and lists one entry per CDR3 protein. Of about 770,000 distinct CDR3 sequences listed, around 46% were seen once; the top ten hold 4.9%. The source material was blood. The receptor source for this set is a girl between 10 and 17 years old with multiple sclerosis. Both conserved end residues are part of each CDR3. D genes are given only for firm matches. Clone size appears in some rows only: once, few, many, or a class for an expanded clone.

d_call	v_call	clone_size	j_call	cdr3_nt	cdr3_aa
TRBD2	TRBV7-9	.	TRBJ2-1	TGTGCCAGCAGACCGCGGGAGAGGTTAGGCTACAATGAGCAGTTCTTC	CASRPRERLGYNEQFF
TRBD2	TRBV20-1	few	TRBJ2-5	TGCAGTGCTAGAGCCGGGACTAGCGGGAGAACTGGAGAGACCCAGTACTTC	CSARAGTSGRTGETQYF
.	TRBV7-9	.	TRBJ1-2	TGTGCCAGCAGCTTAGGGGCGGATGGCTATGGCTACACCTTC	CASSLGADGYGYTF
.	TRBV7-9	many	TRBJ2-1	TGTGCCAGCAGCTTAACTAGCTCCTACAATGAGCAGTTCTTC	CASSLTSSYNEQFF
.	TRBV20-1	.	TRBJ1-5	TGCAGTGCTATACCCGGGACCCGCGACAATCAGCCCCAGCATTTT	CSAIPGTRDNQPQHF
TRBD2	TRBV7-3	.	TRBJ2-7	TGTGCCAGCAGCTCCCGACTAGCGGGAGGGGCCTACGAGCAGTACTTC	CASSSRLAGGAYEQYF
.	TRBV10-3	.	TRBJ1-5	TGTGCCATCAGTGAGTCTGAAGGGGTTGTAGGGCAGCCCCAGCATTTT	CAISESEGVVGQPQHF
.	TRBV13	.	TRBJ2-2	TGTGCCAGCAGCCCGGACAGATCCACCGGGGAGCTGTTTTTT	CASSPDRSTGELFF
TRBD1	TRBV5-1	few	TRBJ2-3	TGCGCCAGCAGGACCCAGGGGGCAGGGGATACGCAGTATTTT	CASRTQGAGDTQYF
TRBD1	TRBV7-9	.	TRBJ2-5	TGTGCCAGCAGTTCGGACAGGGCCAAAGGGGAGACCCAGTACTTC	CASSSDRAKGETQYF
TRBD2	TRBV5-1	few	TRBJ2-1	TGCGCCAGCAGCTTGGGTGTGTCTAGCGGGAGTGATGAGCAGTTCTTC	CASSLGVSSGSDEQFF
.	TRBV6-1	few	TRBJ2-5	TGTGCCAGCACTCCAGGGCCTCAGACGCGTGAGACCCAGTACTTC	CASTPGPQTRETQYF
.	TRBV20-1	.	TRBJ2-7	TGCAGTGCTCCCACCCCCGACGAGCAGTACTTC	CSAPTPDEQYF
.	TRBV20-1	.	TRBJ1-2	TGCAGTGCTAGACGACGTGTGCTATACAGCTACACCTTC	CSARRRVLYSYTF
.	TRBV27	.	TRBJ2-1	TGTGCCAGCAGTCCCCGACAGGGAGGCCTTGAGCAGTTCTTC	CASSPRQGGLEQFF
.	TRBV9	few	TRBJ2-2	TGTGCCAGCAGCGTAGAGGTAGTTCCAACCGGGGAGCTGTTTTTT	CASSVEVVPTGELFF
TRBD1	TRBV7-8	few	TRBJ1-2	TGTGCCAGCAGCGTGGACAGGGGGCTCCCTGGCTACATCTTC	CASSVDRGLPGYIF
TRBD1	TRBV10-3	few	TRBJ2-6	TGTGCCATCAGTGAGTCGAGGACAGGGGGCTTCTCTCTGGGGGCCAACGTCCTGACTTTC	CAISESRTGGFSLGANVLTF
TRBD2	TRBV29-1	few	TRBJ2-1	TGCAGCGCCCCCCGGGGCCTAGCGGGAGGGTACAATGAGCAGTTCTTC	CSAPRGLAGGYNEQFF
.	TRBV2	.	TRBJ2-7	TGTGCCAGCAGTGTTTCACCCAACTCCTACGAGCAGTACTTC	CASSVSPNSYEQYF
TRBD1	TRBV6-5	.	TRBJ1-2	TGTGCCAGCAGTACTCTGACAGGGGGGGATGGCTACACCTTC	CASSTLTGGDGYTF
.	TRBV9	.	TRBJ1-5	TGTGCCAGCAGCCCCCGGGAGGATCAGCCCCAGCATTTT	CASSPREDQPQHF
.	TRBV24-1	.	TRBJ2-7	TGTGCCACCAGCGACCCCCGAGGACCAAACTACGAGCAGTACTTC	CATSDPRGPNYEQYF
TRBD1	TRBV28	.	TRBJ2-1	TGTGCCAGCAGATCGGACAGGGCCTCCTACGAGCAGTTCTTC	CASRSDRASYEQFF
TRBD1	TRBV5-1	.	TRBJ1-1	TGCGCCAGCAGCTTGGGGACAGGGATAACTGAAGCTTTCTTT	CASSLGTGITEAFF
.	TRBV29-1	.	TRBJ2-7	TGCAGCGTGGAGGGCGGTTCGAACGAGCAGTACTTC	CSVEGGSNEQYF
TRBD1	TRBV6-2/TRBV6-3	.	TRBJ2-3	TGTGCCAGCAGTTACGAGACAGGGGATACAGATACGCAGTATTTT	CASSYETGDTDTQYF
TRBD2	TRBV6-5	few	TRBJ2-1	TGTGCCAGCAGCCAGACCTTAAGGCGGGGGTCCTACAATGAGCAGTTCTTC	CASSQTLRRGSYNEQFF
.	TRBV20-1	few	TRBJ2-7	TGCAGTGCTCTGGACAAATACAATGAGCAGTACTTC	CSALDKYNEQYF
TRBD2	TRBV6-5	few	TRBJ2-1	TGTGCCAGCAGTTACCCGGGGGGACTAGGGGCTGGCAATGAGCAGTTCTTC	CASSYPGGLGAGNEQFF
TRBD2	TRBV29-1	few	TRBJ2-1	TGCAGCGTTGCCCCCCCAGCGGGAGGGGTTAATGAGCAGTTCTTC	CSVAPPAGGVNEQFF
TRBD1	TRBV11-2	.	TRBJ2-5	TGTGCCAGCAGCTCTCCCGGGACAGCTCAAGAGACCCAGTACTTC	CASSSPGTAQETQYF
TRBD1	TRBV29-1	many	TRBJ2-3	TGCAGCGTTGTTCGACAGGGGGTAATTACAGATACGCAGTATTTT	CSVVRQGVITDTQYF
TRBD2	TRBV6-6	.	TRBJ2-7	TGTGCCAGCAGCTACAGGGCCGGGACTAGCGGGACATACGAGCAGTACTTC	CASSYRAGTSGTYEQYF
TRBD2	TRBV11-2	.	TRBJ2-1	TGTGCCAGCAGCTCGGGACTAGCTTTCGACAATGAGCAGTTCTTC	CASSSGLAFDNEQFF
TRBD2	TRBV29-1	few	TRBJ2-1	TGCAGCGCCCCGGGACTAGGCAATGAGCAGTTCTTC	CSAPGLGNEQFF
.	TRBV12-3/TRBV12-4	few	TRBJ2-7	TGTGCCAGCAGTTTCCTAGCCGCCGAGCAGTACTTC	CASSFLAAEQYF
.	TRBV7-6	.	TRBJ2-7	TGTGCCAGCAGCGGAGGTGTTACTTCGCCCTACGAGCAGTACTTC	CASSGGVTSPYEQYF
TRBD2	TRBV10-3	few	TRBJ2-3	TGTGCCATCAGCTCCGGGACTAGACCCACAGATACGCAGTATTTT	CAISSGTRPTDTQYF
TRBD2	TRBV29-1	few	TRBJ2-3	TGCAGCGTTGGGGACTACCCTCCGAGTACGCAGTATTTT	CSVGDYPPSTQYF
TRBD2	TRBV4-3	.	TRBJ2-3	TGCGCCAGCAGCCAAGATCTTTTGCTAGCGGGACGGCCAGATACGCAGTATTTT	CASSQDLLLAGRPDTQYF
TRBD1	TRBV20-1	once	TRBJ2-1	TGCAGTGCTAGAGATGGGTTGGGGACAGGGGGCATTGGGCAGTTCTTC	CSARDGLGTGGIGQFF
.	TRBV12-5	few	TRBJ2-5	TGTGCTAGTGGTTTCCCGGGGCCGTTGGAGACCCAGTACTTC	CASGFPGPLETQYF
.	TRBV7-2	.	TRBJ1-1	TGTGCCAGCACCAACTTATGGGGTAATGAAGCTTTCTTT	CASTNLWGNEAFF
.	TRBV11-2	.	TRBJ1-5	TGTGCCAGCAGTCCCACGCATGGGGGACAGCCCCAGCATTTT	CASSPTHGGQPQHF
.	TRBV5-1	once	TRBJ2-7	TGCGCCAGCCGGAGCCCAGATGAGGCCTACGAGCAGTACTTC	CASRSPDEAYEQYF